The clone carrying this T cell receptor beta chain was seen repeatedly, ten times or more. Three rounds of nested PCR, following a modified ARM-PCR protocol, produced the TCRbeta library. TCRdb reprocessed the multiplex PCR reads with MiXCR, giving one entry per CDR3 protein. The repertoire holds about 68,000 distinct CDR3 sequences, with roughly three fifths as singletons. These data come from a study of tumor and adjacent non-tumor tissue in lung cancer. At the level of the study: Histology: eleven to twelve adenocarcinoma, a couple of squamous cell carcinoma, 1 small cell lung cancer.

No cell sorting was done before RNA was extracted from the tissue. This CDR3 is built from 15 residues. Germline V gene lookup returns CDR1 ENHRY and CDR2 SYGVKD. Trimming removed 3 bases at V and 6 bases at J, with 18 bases between. Sequencing was carried out using lung tumor tissue. J is TRBJ2-7 and V is TRBV10-3; D might be TRBD1 (5 bases). This clonotype originated in a man in his fifties or sixties with non-small cell lung cancer. CDR3: CAISDSGPKATEQYF. The DNA for the CDR3 is TGTGCCATCAGTGATTCAGGGCCCAAGGCCACCGAGCAGTACTTC.